This T cell receptor beta chain stems from a study of CD8 T cells in Susac syndrome. Regarding the study as a whole: The study admitted that it had a relatively small number of individuals in its TCR sequencing and HLA analysis.

Trimming removed 6 bases at V and 8 bases at J, with 13 bases between. Germline values: CDR1 SQVTM, CDR2 ANQGSEA. The CDR3 consists of 11 residues. When the RNA was reverse transcribed, random hexamers were used with an input of roughly 0.5 to 1 ug. Amplification of the TCR beta CDR3 was carried out by immunoSEQ multiplex PCR, which spanned a total of 54 Vbeta and 13 Jbeta segments. MiXCR was run by TCRdb on the immunoSEQ multiplex PCR reads, yielding one entry per CDR3 protein. This table has 350,000 to 550,000 distinct CDR3 sequences, 85% appearing once. TEMRA cells were FACS-enriched, with CD8+ and CD4+ T cells isolated negatively. As regards this clonotype: Antigen: not known.

This rearrangement joins TRBV29-1 to TRBJ1-2; D uncertain. The receptor's source is a human donor with multiple sclerosis. The sample consisted of CD8+ T cells from PBMCs. This chain's CDR3 is CSVDDGLGYTF. In DNA form, the CDR3 reads TGCAGCGTCGACGACGGATTGGGCTACACCTTC. The whole variable domain, filled in from reference TRBV29-1 and TRBJ1-2, reads SAVISQKPSRDICQRGTSLTIQCQVDSQVTMMFWYRQQPGQSLTLIATANQGSEATYESGFVIDKFPISRPNLTFSTLTVSNMSPEDSSIYLCSVDDGLGYTFGSGTRLTVV.